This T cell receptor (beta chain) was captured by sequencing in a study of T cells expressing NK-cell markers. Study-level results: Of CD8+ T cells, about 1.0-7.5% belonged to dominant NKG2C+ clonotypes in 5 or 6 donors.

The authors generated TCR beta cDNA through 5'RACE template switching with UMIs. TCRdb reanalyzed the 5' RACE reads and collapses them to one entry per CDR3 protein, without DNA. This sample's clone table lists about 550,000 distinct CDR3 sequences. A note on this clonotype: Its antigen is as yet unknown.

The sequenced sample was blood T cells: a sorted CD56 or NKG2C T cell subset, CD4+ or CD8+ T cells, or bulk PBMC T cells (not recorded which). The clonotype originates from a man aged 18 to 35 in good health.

This CDR3 reads CSARDLTGLRVPSSYEQYF. V and J are TRBV20-1 and TRBJ2-7; the D call from TCRdb, TRBD2, cannot be confirmed without DNA. The CDR3 spans 19 residues. Per germline, CDR1 DFQATT and CDR2 SNEGSKA (reference sequence).